This T cell receptor (beta chain) is from a study of beta chain features in type 1 diabetes. In germline, CDR1 is GTSNPN, CDR2 SVGIG (reference sequence). Germline trimming cut 5 bases from V and 4 bases from J; bases unmatched to any gene: 4. The CDR3 is 13 residues long. Every isolated RNA sample was fully reverse transcribed, so sequencing captured expressed TCRB transcripts. Naive, central memory and regulatory T cell samples averaged about 3.5 million reads. The method was immunoSEQ multiplex PCR; TCRdb's version includes in-frame clones alone and lacks a portion of them. The table lists around 650,000 clones, 9.5% to 15% of them singletons. Details on this clone: Its antigen is not known.

Study-level findings and limits: A moderate, significant TCRB CDR3 shortening appeared in type 1 diabetes across four CD4+ subsets.

Via CD45RO/CCR7/CD25/CD127/CD95/CD27, cells of the CD4+ naive, central memory, regulatory and stem cell-like memory subsets were sorted. Every sorted population was more than 95% pure. Material for sequencing was naive CD4+ T cells from blood. The chain links TRBV30 to TRBJ1-2, with TRBD1 identical over 10 bases. This TCR derives from a man aged 25-40 years with type 1 diabetes. The CDR3 loop is CAWGTGVGYGYTF. The CDR3 region has the DNA TGTGCCTGGGGGACAGGGGTAGGCTATGGCTACACCTTC.